The T cell receptor beta chain under discussion was sequenced for a study of spatial heterogeneity in lung cancer. Whole-study context: Each distinct TCR and UMI combination averaged more than ten appearances in raw reads. Study results and limitations: Ubiquitous expanded tumor TCRs were observed in blood more at resection than follow-up.

A unique molecular identifier was attached to every TCR cDNA molecule. In TCRdb, the 5' RACE reads were re-called with MiXCR into one record per CDR3 protein. Found here are roughly 82,000 distinct CDR3 sequences, around 13% of them singletons; the top ten hold roughly 4.5%. This clonotype has ten or more counts. What it binds is not known. The germline V gene encodes CDR1 MNHEY and CDR2 SMNVEV (reference sequence). The CDR3 extends over 13 amino acids. The V gene lost 4 bases and the J gene lost 2 bases, with 6 bases spanning the gap. Time point specified: sample taken at primary tumor resection. Researchers sequenced whole RNA taken from tumor, nontumor lung or frozen PBMC without sorting. Samples were obtained from approximately 76 donors, all untreated early-stage non-small cell lung cancer patients.

V is TRBV27 and J is TRBJ1-5; unclear D gene. This TCR was recovered from a male donor with early-stage non-small cell lung cancer. The sample was PBMCs, taken at surgery. The CDR3 here is CASSSTGNQPQHF. The DNA of the CDR3 is TGTGCCAGCAGTTCGACGGGCAATCAGCCCCAGCATTTT.